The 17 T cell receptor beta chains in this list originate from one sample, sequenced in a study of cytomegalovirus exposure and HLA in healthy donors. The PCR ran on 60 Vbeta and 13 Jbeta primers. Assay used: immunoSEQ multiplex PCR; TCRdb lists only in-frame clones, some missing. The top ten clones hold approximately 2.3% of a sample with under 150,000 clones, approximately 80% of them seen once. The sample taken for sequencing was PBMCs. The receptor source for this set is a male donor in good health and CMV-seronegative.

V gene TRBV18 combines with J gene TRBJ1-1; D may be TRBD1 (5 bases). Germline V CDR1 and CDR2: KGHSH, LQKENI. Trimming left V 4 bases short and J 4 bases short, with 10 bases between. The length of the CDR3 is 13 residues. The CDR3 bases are TGTGCCAGCTCACTCCGACAGATCACTGAAGCTTTCTTT. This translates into CASSLRQITEAFF.

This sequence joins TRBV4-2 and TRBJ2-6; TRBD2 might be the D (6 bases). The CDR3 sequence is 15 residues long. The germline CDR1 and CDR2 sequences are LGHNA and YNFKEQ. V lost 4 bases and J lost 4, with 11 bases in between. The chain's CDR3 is CASSPGGSGANVLTF. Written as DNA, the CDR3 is TGTGCCAGCAGCCCCGGGGGATCCGGGGCCAACGTCCTGACTTTC.

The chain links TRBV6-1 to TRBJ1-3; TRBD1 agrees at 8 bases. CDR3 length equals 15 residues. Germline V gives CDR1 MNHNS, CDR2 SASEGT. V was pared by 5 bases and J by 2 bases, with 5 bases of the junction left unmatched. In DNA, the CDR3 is TGTGCCAGCAGTTCAGGGGGCGAGGCTGGAAACACCATATATTTT. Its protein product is CASSSGGEAGNTIYF.

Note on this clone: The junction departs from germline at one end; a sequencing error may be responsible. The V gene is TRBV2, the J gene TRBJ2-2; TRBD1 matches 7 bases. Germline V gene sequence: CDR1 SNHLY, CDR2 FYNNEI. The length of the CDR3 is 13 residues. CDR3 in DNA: TGTGCTAGCAGACAGGGCGGAACCGGGGAGCTGTTTTTT. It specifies CASRQGGTGELFF.

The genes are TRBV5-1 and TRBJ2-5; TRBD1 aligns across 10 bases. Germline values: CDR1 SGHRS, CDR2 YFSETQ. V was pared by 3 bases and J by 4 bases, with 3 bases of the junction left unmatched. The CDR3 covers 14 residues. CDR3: CASSWDRGGETQYF. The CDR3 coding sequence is TGCGCCAGCAGCTGGGACAGGGGAGGAGAGACCCAGTACTTC.

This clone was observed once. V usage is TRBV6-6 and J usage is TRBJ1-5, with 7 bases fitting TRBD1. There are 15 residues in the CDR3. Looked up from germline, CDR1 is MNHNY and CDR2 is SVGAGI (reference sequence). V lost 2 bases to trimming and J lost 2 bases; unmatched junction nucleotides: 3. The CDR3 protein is CASSYGGGGNQPQHF. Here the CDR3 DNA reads TGTGCCAGCAGTTACGGAGGGGGCGGCAATCAGCCCCAGCATTTT.

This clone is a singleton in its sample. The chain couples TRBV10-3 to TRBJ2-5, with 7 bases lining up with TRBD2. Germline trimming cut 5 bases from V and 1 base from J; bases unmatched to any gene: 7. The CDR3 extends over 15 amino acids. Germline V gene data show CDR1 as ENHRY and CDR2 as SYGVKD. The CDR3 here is CAISPEPSGQETQYF. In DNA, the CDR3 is TGTGCCATCAGTCCCGAGCCTAGCGGCCAAGAGACCCAGTACTTC.

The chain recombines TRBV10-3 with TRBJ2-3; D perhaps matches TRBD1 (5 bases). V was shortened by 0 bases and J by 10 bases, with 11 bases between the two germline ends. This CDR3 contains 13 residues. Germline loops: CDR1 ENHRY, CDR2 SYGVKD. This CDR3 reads CAISESIGVAQYF. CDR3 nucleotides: TGTGCCATCAGTGAGTCGATAGGGGTTGCGCAGTATTTT.

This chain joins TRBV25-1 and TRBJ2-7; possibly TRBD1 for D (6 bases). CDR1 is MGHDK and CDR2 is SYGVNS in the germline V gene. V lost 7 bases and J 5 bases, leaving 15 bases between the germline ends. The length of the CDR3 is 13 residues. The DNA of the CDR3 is TGTGCCAGCACCCTTGGGACATTACACGAGCAGTACTTC. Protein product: CASTLGTLHEQYF.

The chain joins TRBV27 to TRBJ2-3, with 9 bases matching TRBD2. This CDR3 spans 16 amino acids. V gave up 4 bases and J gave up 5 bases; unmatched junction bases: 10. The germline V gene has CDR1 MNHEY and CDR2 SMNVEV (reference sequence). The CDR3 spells CASSSVAGGPVDTQYF. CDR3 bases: TGTGCCAGCAGTTCAGTTGCGGGAGGGCCTGTAGATACGCAGTATTTT.

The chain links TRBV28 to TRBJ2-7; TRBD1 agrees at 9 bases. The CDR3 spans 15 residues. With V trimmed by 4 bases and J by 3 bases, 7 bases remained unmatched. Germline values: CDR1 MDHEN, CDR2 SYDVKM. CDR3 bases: TGTGCCAGCAGTTGGATGGGACAGGGACACTACGAGCAGTACTTC. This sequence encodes CASSWMGQGHYEQYF. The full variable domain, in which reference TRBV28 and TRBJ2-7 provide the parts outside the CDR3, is DVKVTQSSRYLVKRTGEKVFLECVQDMDHENMFWYRQDPGLGLRLIYFSYDVKMKEKGDIPEGYSVSREKKERFSLILESASTNQTSMYLCASSWMGQGHYEQYFGPGTRLTVT.

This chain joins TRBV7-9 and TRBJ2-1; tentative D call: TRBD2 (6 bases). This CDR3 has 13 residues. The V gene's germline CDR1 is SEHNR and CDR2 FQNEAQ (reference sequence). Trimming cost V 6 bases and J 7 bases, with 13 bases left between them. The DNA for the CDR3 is TGTGCCAGCAGTCCGCCGGGGAGGAATGAGCAGTTCTTC. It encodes CASSPPGRNEQFF.

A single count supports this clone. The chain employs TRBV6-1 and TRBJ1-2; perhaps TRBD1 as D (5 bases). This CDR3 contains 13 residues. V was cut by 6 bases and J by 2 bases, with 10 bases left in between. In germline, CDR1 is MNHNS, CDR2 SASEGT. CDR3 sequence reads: CASREQGNYGYTF. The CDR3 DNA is TGTGCCAGCAGGGAGCAGGGAAACTATGGCTACACCTTC.

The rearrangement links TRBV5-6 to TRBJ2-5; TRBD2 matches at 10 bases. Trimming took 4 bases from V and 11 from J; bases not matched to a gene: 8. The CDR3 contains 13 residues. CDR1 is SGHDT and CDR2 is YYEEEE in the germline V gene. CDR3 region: CASSPNLAGVQYF. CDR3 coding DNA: TGTGCCAGCAGCCCCAACCTAGCGGGAGTGCAGTACTTC.

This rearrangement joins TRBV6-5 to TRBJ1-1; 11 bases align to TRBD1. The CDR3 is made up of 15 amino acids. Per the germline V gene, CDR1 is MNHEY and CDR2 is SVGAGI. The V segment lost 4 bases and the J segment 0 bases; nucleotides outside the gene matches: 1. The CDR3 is CASSWDRGMNTEAFF. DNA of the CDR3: TGTGCCAGCAGTTGGGACAGGGGGATGAACACTGAAGCTTTCTTT.

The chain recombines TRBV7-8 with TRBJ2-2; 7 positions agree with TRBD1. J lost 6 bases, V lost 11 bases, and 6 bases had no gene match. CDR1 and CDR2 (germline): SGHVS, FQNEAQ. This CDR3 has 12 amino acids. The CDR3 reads CAGYRGAGELFF. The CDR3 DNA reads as TGTGCCGGTTACAGGGGTGCCGGGGAGCTGTTTTTT.

The CDR3 reads CASSQVDSGEWYEQYF. The CDR3 DNA sequence: TGCGCCAGCAGCCAAGTTGATTCGGGGGAATGGTACGAGCAGTACTTC. The V and J genes are TRBV4-1 and TRBJ2-7; perhaps TRBD2 as D (6 bases). The V end was cut by 1 base, the J end by 4 bases, with 17 bases between. The CDR3 runs 16 residues. In germline, CDR1 is MGHRA, CDR2 YSYEKL.